This T cell receptor (beta chain) appears in the sequencing data of a study of T cells in Graves' hyperthyroidism and ophthalmopathy. RNA transcripts yielded amplified TCR beta CDR3 regions. First-round RT-PCR targeting the TCR CDR3 was performed with the HTBI primer set. MiXCR, applied by TCRdb to the multiplex PCR reads, yields one record per CDR3 protein. The sample comprises roughly 98,000 distinct CDR3 sequences, 35% to 45% of which are singletons, and roughly 10% rests with the top ten. The sequence came from a woman in her 30s with Graves' hyperthyroidism. The sample consisted of peripheral blood or thyroid tissue (not recorded which).

This CDR3 is CASSLGQGRAEAFF. The CDR3 bases are TGCGCCAGCAGCTTGGGACAGGGGAGGGCTGAAGCTTTCTTT. The chain recombines TRBV5-1 with TRBJ1-1; 8 bases map to TRBD1. The CDR3 length is 14 residues. Germline CDR1 and CDR2: SGHRS and YFSETQ. The junction had 4 bases not matched to a gene; V was cut back by 0 bases and J by 6 bases.